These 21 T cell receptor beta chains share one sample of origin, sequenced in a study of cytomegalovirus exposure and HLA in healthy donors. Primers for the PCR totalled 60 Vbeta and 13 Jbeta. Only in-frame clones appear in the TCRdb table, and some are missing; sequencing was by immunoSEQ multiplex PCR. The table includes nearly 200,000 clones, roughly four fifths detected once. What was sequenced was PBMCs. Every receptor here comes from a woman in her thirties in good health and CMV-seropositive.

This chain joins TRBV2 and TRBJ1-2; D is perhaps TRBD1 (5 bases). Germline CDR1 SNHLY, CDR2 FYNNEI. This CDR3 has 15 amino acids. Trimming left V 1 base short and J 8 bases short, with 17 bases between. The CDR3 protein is CASSEEAGQTGGYTF. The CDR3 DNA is TGTGCCAGCAGTGAAGAGGCAGGGCAGACTGGGGGCTACACCTTC. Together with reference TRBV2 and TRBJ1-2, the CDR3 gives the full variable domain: EPEVTQTPSHQVTQMGQEVILRCVPISNHLYFYWYRQILGQKVEFLVSFYNNEISEKSEIFDDQFSVERPDGSNFTLKIRSTKLEDSAMYFCASSEEAGQTGGYTFGSGTRLTVV.

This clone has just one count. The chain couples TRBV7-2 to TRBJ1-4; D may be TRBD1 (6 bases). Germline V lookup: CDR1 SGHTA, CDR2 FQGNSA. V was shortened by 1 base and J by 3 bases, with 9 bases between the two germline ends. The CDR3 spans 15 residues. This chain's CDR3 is CASSLVGGANEKLFF. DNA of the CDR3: TGTGCCAGCAGCTTAGTAGGGGGGGCTAATGAAAAACTGTTTTTT.

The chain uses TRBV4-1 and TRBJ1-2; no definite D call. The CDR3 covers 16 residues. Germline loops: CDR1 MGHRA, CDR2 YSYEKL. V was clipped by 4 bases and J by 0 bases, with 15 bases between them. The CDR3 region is CASSLSRRQANYGYTF. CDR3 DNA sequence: TGCGCCAGCAGCCTCTCGAGAAGGCAGGCTAACTATGGCTACACCTTC.

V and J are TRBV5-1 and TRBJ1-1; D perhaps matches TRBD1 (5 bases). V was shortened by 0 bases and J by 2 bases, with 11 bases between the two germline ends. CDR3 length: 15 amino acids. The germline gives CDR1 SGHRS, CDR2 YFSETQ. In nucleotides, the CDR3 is TGCGCCAGCAGCTTGGCGGGGGGAGGTAACACTGAAGCTTTCTTT. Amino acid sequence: CASSLAGGGNTEAFF.

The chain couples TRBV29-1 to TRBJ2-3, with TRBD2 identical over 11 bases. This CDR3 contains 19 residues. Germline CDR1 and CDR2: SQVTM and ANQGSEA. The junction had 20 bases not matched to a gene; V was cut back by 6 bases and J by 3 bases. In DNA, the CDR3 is TGCAGCGTAGGGGTTAGGCTAGCGGGGGGCAAAGAGGTGACAGATACGCAGTATTTT. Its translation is CSVGVRLAGGKEVTDTQYF.

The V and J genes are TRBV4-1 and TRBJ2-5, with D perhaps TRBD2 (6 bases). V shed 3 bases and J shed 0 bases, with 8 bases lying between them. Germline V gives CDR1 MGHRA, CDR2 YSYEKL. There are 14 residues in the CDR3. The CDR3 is CASSHGGYQETQYF. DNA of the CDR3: TGCGCCAGCAGCCATGGAGGGTACCAAGAGACCCAGTACTTC.

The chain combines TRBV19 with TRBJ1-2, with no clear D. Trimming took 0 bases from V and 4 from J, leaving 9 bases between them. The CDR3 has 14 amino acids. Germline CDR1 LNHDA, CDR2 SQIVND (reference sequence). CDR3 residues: CASSIDERFYGYTF. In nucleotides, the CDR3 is TGTGCCAGTAGTATAGATGAGAGATTCTATGGCTACACCTTC. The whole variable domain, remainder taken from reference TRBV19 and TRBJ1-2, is DGGITQSPKYLFRKEGQNVTLSCEQNLNHDAMYWYRQDPGQGLRLIYYSQIVNDFQKGDIAEGYSVSREKKESFPLTVTSAQKNPTAFYLCASSIDERFYGYTFGSGTRLTVV.

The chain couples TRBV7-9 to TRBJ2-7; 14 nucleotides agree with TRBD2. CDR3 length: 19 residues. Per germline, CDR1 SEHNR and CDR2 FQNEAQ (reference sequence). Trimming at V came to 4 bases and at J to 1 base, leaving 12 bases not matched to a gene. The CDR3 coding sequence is TGTGCCAGCAGCTCCGGACTAGCGGGAGGCTGGATGGCGTCCTACGAGCAGTACTTC. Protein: CASSSGLAGGWMASYEQYF.

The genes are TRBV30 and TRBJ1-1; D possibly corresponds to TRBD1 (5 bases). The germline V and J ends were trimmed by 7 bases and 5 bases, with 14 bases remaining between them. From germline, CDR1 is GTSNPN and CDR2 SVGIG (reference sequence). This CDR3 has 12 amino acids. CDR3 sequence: CAFHREGTEAFF. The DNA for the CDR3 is TGTGCCTTCCACCGGGAGGGGACTGAAGCTTTCTTT. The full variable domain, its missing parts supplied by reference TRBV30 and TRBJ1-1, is SQTIHQWPATLVQPVGSPLSLECTVEGTSNPNLYWYRQAAGRGLQLLFYSVGIGQISSEVPQNLSASRPQDRQFILSSKKLLLSDSGFYLCAFHREGTEAFFGQGTRLTVV.

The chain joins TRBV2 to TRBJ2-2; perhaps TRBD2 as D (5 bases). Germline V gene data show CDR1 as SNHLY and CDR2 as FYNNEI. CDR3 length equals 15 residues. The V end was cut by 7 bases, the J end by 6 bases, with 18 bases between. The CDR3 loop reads CASKEGDRLSGELFF. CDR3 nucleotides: TGTGCCAGCAAAGAGGGCGACCGCCTCTCCGGGGAGCTGTTTTTT.

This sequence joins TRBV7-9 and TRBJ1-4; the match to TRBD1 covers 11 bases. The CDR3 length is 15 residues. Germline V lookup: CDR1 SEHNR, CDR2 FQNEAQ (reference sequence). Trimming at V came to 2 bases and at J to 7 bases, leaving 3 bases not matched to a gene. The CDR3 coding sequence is TGTGCCAGCAGCTTACCGGGGACAGGGGGTGAAAAACTGTTTTTT. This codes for CASSLPGTGGEKLFF.

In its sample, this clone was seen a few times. The CDR3 sequence is CASSQGQGVGMSGTEAFF. The CDR3 DNA reads as TGCGCCAGCAGCCAAGGACAGGGCGTAGGTATGTCCGGCACTGAAGCTTTCTTT. The chain is built from TRBV4-3 and TRBJ1-1; 7 positions match TRBD1. The CDR3 is 18 residues long. CDR1 is LGHNA and CDR2 is YSLEER in the germline V gene. The junction had 15 bases not matched to a gene; V was cut back by 1 base and J by 4 bases.

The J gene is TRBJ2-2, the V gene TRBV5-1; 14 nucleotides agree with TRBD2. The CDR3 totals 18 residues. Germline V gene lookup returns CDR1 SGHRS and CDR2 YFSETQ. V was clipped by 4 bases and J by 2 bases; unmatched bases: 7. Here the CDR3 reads CASSPLTSGGANTGELFF. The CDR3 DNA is TGCGCCAGCAGCCCGTTGACTAGCGGGGGGGCCAACACCGGGGAGCTGTTTTTT.

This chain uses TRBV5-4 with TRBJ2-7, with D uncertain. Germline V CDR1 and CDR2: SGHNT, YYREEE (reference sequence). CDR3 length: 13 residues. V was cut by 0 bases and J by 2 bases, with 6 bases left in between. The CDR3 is CASSLGGPYEQYF. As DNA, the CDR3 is TGTGCCAGCAGCTTGGGCGGCCCCTACGAGCAGTACTTC. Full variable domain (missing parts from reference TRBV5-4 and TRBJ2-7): ETGVTQSPTHLIKTRGQQVTLRCSSQSGHNTVSWYQQALGQGPQFIFQYYREEENGRGNFPPRFSGLQFPNYSSELNVNALELDDSALYLCASSLGGPYEQYFGPGTRLTVT.

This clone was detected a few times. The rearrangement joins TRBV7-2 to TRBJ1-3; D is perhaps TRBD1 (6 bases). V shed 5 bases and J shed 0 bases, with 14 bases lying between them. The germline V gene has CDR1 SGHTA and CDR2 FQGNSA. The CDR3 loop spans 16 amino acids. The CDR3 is CASSITGPGSGNTIYF. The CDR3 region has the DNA TGTGCCAGCAGCATAACAGGGCCCGGCTCTGGAAACACCATATATTTT.

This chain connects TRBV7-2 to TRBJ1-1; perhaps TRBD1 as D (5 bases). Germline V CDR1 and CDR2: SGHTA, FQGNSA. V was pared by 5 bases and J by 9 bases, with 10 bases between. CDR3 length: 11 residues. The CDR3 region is CASSPQGKAFF. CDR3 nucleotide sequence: TGTGCCAGCAGCCCTCAGGGAAAAGCTTTCTTT.

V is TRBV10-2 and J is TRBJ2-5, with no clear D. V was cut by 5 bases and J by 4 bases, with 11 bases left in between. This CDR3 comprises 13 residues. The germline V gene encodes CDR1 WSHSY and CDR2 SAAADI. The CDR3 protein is CASSRGVSETQYF. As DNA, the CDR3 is TGCGCCAGCAGTAGAGGCGTATCAGAGACCCAGTACTTC.

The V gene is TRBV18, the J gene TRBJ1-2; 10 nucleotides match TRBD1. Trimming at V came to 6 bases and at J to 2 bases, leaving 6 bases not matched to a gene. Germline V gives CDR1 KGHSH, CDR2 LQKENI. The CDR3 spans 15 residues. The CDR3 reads CASSQRQGANYGYTF. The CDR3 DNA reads TGTGCCAGCTCCCAGAGACAGGGGGCCAACTATGGCTACACCTTC.

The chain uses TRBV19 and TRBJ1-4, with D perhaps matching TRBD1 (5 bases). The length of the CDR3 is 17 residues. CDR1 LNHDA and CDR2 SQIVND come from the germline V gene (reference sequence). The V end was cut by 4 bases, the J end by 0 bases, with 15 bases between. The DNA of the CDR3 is TGTGCCAGTAGTACCTCGGGAGGGGTGACAACTAATGAAAAACTGTTTTTT. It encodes CASSTSGGVTTNEKLFF. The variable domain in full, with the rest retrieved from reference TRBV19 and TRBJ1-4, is DGGITQSPKYLFRKEGQNVTLSCEQNLNHDAMYWYRQDPGQGLRLIYYSQIVNDFQKGDIAEGYSVSREKKESFPLTVTSAQKNPTAFYLCASSTSGGVTTNEKLFFGSGTQLSVL.

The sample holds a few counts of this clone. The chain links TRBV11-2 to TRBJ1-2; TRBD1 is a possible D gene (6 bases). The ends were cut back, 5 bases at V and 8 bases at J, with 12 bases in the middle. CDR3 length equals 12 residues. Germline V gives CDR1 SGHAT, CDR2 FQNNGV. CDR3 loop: CASSPLQGGYTF. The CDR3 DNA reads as TGTGCCAGCAGCCCCCTACAGGGAGGCTACACCTTC.

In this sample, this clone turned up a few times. In nucleotides, the CDR3 is TGTGCCAGCAGCCAAAATTCCGGACAGTACAATGAGCAGTTCTTC. It codes for CASSQNSGQYNEQFF. The V and J genes are TRBV5-6 and TRBJ2-1, with a possible D match to TRBD1 (6 bases). V was pared by 4 bases and J by 4 bases, with 15 bases between. CDR3 length: 15 residues. Per the germline V gene, CDR1 is SGHDT and CDR2 is YYEEEE.